This T cell receptor (beta chain) was identified in a study of T cells in Graves' hyperthyroidism and ophthalmopathy. V dropped 5 bases and J dropped 4; count of bases not matched to a gene: 5. This CDR3 contains 15 residues. Per germline, CDR1 SGHNT and CDR2 YENEEA. Using RNA transcripts as the source, TCR beta CDR3 regions were amplified. When the TCR CDR3 underwent first-round RT-PCR, the HTBI primer set was used. Each CDR3 protein is one row after TCRdb ran MiXCR on the multiplex PCR reads. The data contain hundreds of thousands of distinct CDR3 sequences, under 20% of them singletons. Exclusion of a patient resulted from uncontrolled infection, other autoimmune disease, pregnancy or lactation. This clonotype was found many times.

The chain is built from TRBV11-3 and TRBJ2-1; TRBD1 matches 10 bases. What was sequenced was blood. This TCR was sampled from a woman aged 25 to 39 with Graves' hyperthyroidism. The CDR3 bases are TGTGCCAGCAGCGCCCGACAGGGGGCTTACAATGAGCAGTTCTTC. Its protein product is CASSARQGAYNEQFF. Together with reference TRBV11-3 and TRBJ2-1, the CDR3 gives the full variable domain: EAGVVQSPRYKIIEKKQPVAFWCNPISGHNTLYWYLQNLGQGPELLIRYENEEAVDDSQLPKDRFSAERLKGVDSTLKIQPAELGDSAVYLCASSARQGAYNEQFFGPGTRLTVL.